Listed below are T cell receptor beta chains from one sample, sequenced in a study of Graves' ophthalmopathy and Graves' hyperthyroidism. Each CDR3 protein gets one entry after TCRdb re-called the multiplex PCR reads with MiXCR. The sample consists of 600,000 to 650,000 distinct CDR3 sequences, roughly 20% of them appearing once. Sequences were obtained from peripheral blood. These receptors were taken from a woman under 30 with stable Graves' hyperthyroidism. Some clones in this sample may be carry-over from other donors' samples. The CDR3 runs from the conserved cysteine through the conserved F or W. The D gene is left open where the match is weak. Clone size is shown for a subset of rows, as once, few, many or a class of expanded clone.

TRBV2,many,TRBD2,TRBJ2-5,TGTGCCAGCAGTGAAGAACTAGCGGGCGAAGAGACCCAGTACTTC,CASSEELAGEETQYF
TRBV29-1,many,TRBD1,TRBJ2-7,TGCAGCGCGGGACAGGGTATGAGATACGAGCAGTACTTC,CSAGQGMRYEQYF
TRBV20-1,.,TRBD2,TRBJ2-1,TGCAGTGCCACGACGAGGCTAGCGGGAAGCTACAATGAGCAGTTCTTC,CSATTRLAGSYNEQFF
TRBV20-1,many,.,TRBJ2-7,TGCAGTGCTAGGTCTTTAGTGGGGTACTTC,CSARSLVGYF
TRBV30,few,.,TRBJ1-6,TGTGCCTGGAGAAGGACAGATAATTCACCCCTCCACTTT,CAWRRTDNSPLHF
TRBV6-1,few,TRBD1,TRBJ1-1,TGTGCCAGCCCGGAAAATGGAGACAGGGGGAAAACTGAAGCTTTCTTT,CASPENGDRGKTEAFF
TRBV19,many,.,TRBJ1-5,TGTGCCAGTAGTATAGGGGGGGCCCAGCCCCAGCATTTT,CASSIGGAQPQHF
TRBV6-5,many,.,TRBJ1-5,TGTGCCAGCACCTTGTCCCTGGAACAGCCCCAGCATTTT,CASTLSLEQPQHF
TRBV30,many,.,TRBJ1-1,TGTGCCTGGAGTGTAGTTACTGAAGCTTTCTTT,CAWSVVTEAFF
TRBV29-1,many,.,TRBJ2-5,TGCAGCGTTGAAGATCGGCGAGCGGGCGAGACCCAGTACTTC,CSVEDRRAGETQYF
TRBV2,.,.,TRBJ2-4,TGTGCCAGCAGGAATGGGGTAGCCAAAAACATTAAGTACTTC,CASRNGVAKNIKYF
TRBV10-3,.,.,TRBJ2-7,TGTGCCATCAACGCTAGCTCATCTTATTACGAGCAGTACTTC,CAINASSSYYEQYF
TRBV2,.,.,TRBJ2-2,TGTGCCAGCAGTGTAGGGCCCGGGGAGCTGTTTTTT,CASSVGPGELFF
TRBV20-1,few,.,TRBJ1-1,TGCAGTGCTAGACCCGAGGAGACCCTGAGGACTGAAGCTTTCTTT,CSARPEETLRTEAFF
TRBV6-2/TRBV6-3,.,.,TRBJ2-2,TGTGCCAGCAGGGGAGAAGGGACACCCAGGAACACCGGGGAGCTGTTTTTT,CASRGEGTPRNTGELFF
TRBV6-2/TRBV6-3,.,TRBD1,TRBJ2-7,TGTGCCAGCAGTTCCCTCCGGACAGGGCTTAACTACGAGCAGTACTTC,CASSSLRTGLNYEQYF
TRBV11-1,few,.,TRBJ2-7,TGTGCCAGCAGTTGGGGAACAGGGCGTTACGAGCAGTACTTC,CASSWGTGRYEQYF
TRBV15,.,.,TRBJ1-1,TGTGCCACCGAATTCGAACGGGACGGGGTATCAGCTTTCTTT,CATEFERDGVSAFF
TRBV15,.,.,TRBJ2-5,TGTGCCACCAGCGGAATCAGGGGCAGAGAGACCCAGTACTTC,CATSGIRGRETQYF
TRBV6-2/TRBV6-3,many,TRBD1,TRBJ1-2,TGTGCCAGCAGTAGACCGGGACAGGGGGTTGAGAGCTACACCTTC,CASSRPGQGVESYTF
TRBV15,.,.,TRBJ1-2,TGTGCCACCAGCAGAGATTTACAGCGCTATGGCTACACCTTC,CATSRDLQRYGYTF
TRBV2,many,TRBD2,TRBJ2-7,TGTGCCAGCAGGTGGAATCCCGGGACTATATCTACCGGGCAGTACTTC,CASRWNPGTISTGQYF
TRBV10-3,.,TRBD1,TRBJ1-2,TGTGCCATCAGTGAGCGGACAGGGACAAGCTATGGCTACACCTTC,CAISERTGTSYGYTF
TRBV7-8,many,.,TRBJ2-7,TGTGCCAGCAGCTTTGGGGTGGTGATCCACGAGCAGTACTTC,CASSFGVVIHEQYF
TRBV7-2,many,.,TRBJ1-2,TGTGCCAGCAGCATAAACAGGAACTATGGCTACACCTTC,CASSINRNYGYTF
TRBV12-3/TRBV12-4,once,TRBD1,TRBJ1-5,TGTGCCAGCAGTCCGACAGGGGGCCCTAATCAGCCCCAGCATTTT,CASSPTGGPNQPQHF
TRBV7-9,many,.,TRBJ2-5,TGTGCCAGCGCCGGTACAGAGACCCAGTACTTC,CASAGTETQYF
TRBV6-1,.,.,TRBJ2-5,TGTGCCAGTAAAGTAAGACGGAAACAAGAGACCCAGTACTTC,CASKVRRKQETQYF
TRBV19,many,.,TRBJ1-1,TGTGCCAGTAGTATTATGAGGGGCGAAGCTTTCTTT,CASSIMRGEAFF
TRBV12-3/TRBV12-4,many,.,TRBJ1-1,TGTGCCAGCAGTTTATCGACAGCCACTGAAGCTTTCTTT,CASSLSTATEAFF
TRBV10-3,.,TRBD2,TRBJ2-7,TGTGCCGTCTTGTCAGTTAGCGGGAGTTACGAGCAGTACTTC,CAVLSVSGSYEQYF
TRBV30,few,TRBD1,TRBJ1-2,TGTGCCTGGAGTGTACTGACAGGGGGGCTCTTAACCAACTATGGCTACACCTTC,CAWSVLTGGLLTNYGYTF
TRBV6-1,many,.,TRBJ2-2,TGTGCCAGCAGTGATCCGCGTCGGCTGTTTTTT,CASSDPRRLFF
TRBV12-3/TRBV12-4,few,.,TRBJ1-1,TGTGCCAGCAGTCGGGCTCGGAGCACTGAAGCTTTCTTT,CASSRARSTEAFF
TRBV5-1,many,.,TRBJ2-2,TGCGCCAGCAGCTTGGGTGAGGGGACGAACACCGGGGAGCTGTTTTTT,CASSLGEGTNTGELFF
TRBV5-1,.,.,TRBJ1-1,TGCGCCAGCAGTAACCTCCCCCTGAACACTGAAGCTTTCTTT,CASSNLPLNTEAFF